This passage covers 20 T cell receptor beta chains from one sample sequenced in a study of response to subunit inactivated influenza vaccine. From the RT-PCR reads, TCRdb called clonotypes with MiXCR, one entry per CDR3 protein. This sample has about 540,000 distinct CDR3 sequences; approximately 20% occur once, and the top ten carry 2.5% to 3.5%. The same sample was also studied in work on T cells expressing NK-cell markers. That study adds: Scientists made TCR beta cDNA using 5'RACE template switching with UMIs.

Specimen: CD4+ T cells sorted from PBMCs, collected about 13 days after vaccination. The receptor set was obtained from a man aged 45 to 65 who received an inactivated influenza vaccine.

The chain carries TRBV4-3 and TRBJ1-2; 7 nucleotides line up with TRBD1. CDR3 size: 15 residues. Germline V gives CDR1 LGHNA, CDR2 YSLEER. The V and J ends lost 0 bases and 5 bases, in that order; junction bases with no gene match: 6. The CDR3 nucleotides read TGCGCCAGCAGCCAAGAGGCGGGACAGCGGTATGGCTACACCTTC. Translation: CASSQEAGQRYGYTF.

The gene calls are TRBV5-4 and TRBJ2-7; 8 bases align to TRBD1. Looked up from germline, CDR1 is SGHNT and CDR2 is YYREEE (reference sequence). With V trimmed by 0 bases and J by 6 bases, 8 bases remained unmatched. The CDR3 has 15 amino acids. The CDR3 is CASSLEMTGVGEQYF. The CDR3 DNA sequence: TGTGCCAGCAGCTTGGAGATGACAGGGGTAGGCGAGCAGTACTTC.

A few counts support this clonotype. The V and J genes are TRBV6-1 and TRBJ2-4, with TRBD2 identical over 11 bases. CDR1 and CDR2 from the germline V gene are MNHNS and SASEGT. CDR3 length equals 17 residues. The V and J ends lost 5 bases and 0 bases, in that order; junction bases with no gene match: 6. The CDR3 DNA reads TGTGCCAGCAGTATCCCGGGACTAGCGGTAGCCAAAAACATTCAGTACTTC. Amino acid sequence: CASSIPGLAVAKNIQYF.

The V and J genes are TRBV20-1 and TRBJ1-5; the D gene is possibly TRBD1 (5 bases). The CDR3 consists of 17 residues. Germline V gives CDR1 DFQATT, CDR2 SNEGSKA (reference sequence). Trimming pared 1 base from V and 6 bases from J, leaving 22 bases between. The DNA of the CDR3 is TGCAGTGCTAGAGTATGGGACCCTGGGGTAGGGAGTCAGCCCCAGCATTTT. Protein product: CSARVWDPGVGSQPQHF.

This clonotype was counted at least ten times. V and J are TRBV6-1 and TRBJ2-4, with TRBD1 matching over 9 bases. After removal of 5 bases from V and 4 bases from J, the junction contained 9 bases not matched to a gene. This CDR3 spans 16 amino acids. Germline-derived CDR1 and CDR2 are MNHNS and SASEGT. CDR3 amino acids: CASSPEVGTGKNIQYF. CDR3 nucleotide sequence: TGTGCCAGCAGTCCTGAGGTGGGGACAGGGAAAAACATTCAGTACTTC.

V gene TRBV28 combines with J gene TRBJ2-3, with TRBD2 identical over 9 bases. Germline trimming cut 6 bases from V and 4 bases from J; bases unmatched to any gene: 8. Germline V CDR1 and CDR2: MDHEN, SYDVKM. The CDR3 loop spans 15 amino acids. The CDR3 sequence is CASRISGSGADTQYF. CDR3 in DNA: TGTGCCAGCAGAATTAGCGGGAGCGGCGCAGATACGCAGTATTTT. The full variable domain, completed using reference TRBV28 and TRBJ2-3, is DVKVTQSSRYLVKRTGEKVFLECVQDMDHENMFWYRQDPGLGLRLIYFSYDVKMKEKGDIPEGYSVSREKKERFSLILESASTNQTSMYLCASRISGSGADTQYFGPGTRLTVL.

This chain joins TRBV14 and TRBJ2-1, with 15 bases that match TRBD2. The V and J ends lost 1 base and 9 bases, in that order; junction bases with no gene match: 1. In germline, CDR1 is SGHDN, CDR2 FVKESK. This CDR3 spans 15 amino acids. The DNA of the CDR3 is TGTGCCAGCAGCCAAGCGGGACTAGCGGGAGGTGAGCAGTTCTTC. It encodes CASSQAGLAGGEQFF. The full variable domain, with the rest looked up from reference TRBV14 and TRBJ2-1, is EAGVTQFPSHSVIEKGQTVTLRCDPISGHDNLYWYRRVMGKEIKFLLHFVKESKQDESGMPNNRFLAERTGGTYSTLKVQPAELEDSGVYFCASSQAGLAGGEQFFGPGTRLTVL.

The rearrangement joins TRBV4-2 to TRBJ1-2; 9 bases align to TRBD1. The CDR3 totals 14 residues. Per germline, CDR1 LGHNA and CDR2 YNFKEQ. The ends lost 4 bases at V and 7 bases at J; junction bases unmatched: 7. CDR3 region: CASSRRDREAGYTF. The CDR3 DNA reads TGTGCCAGCAGCCGTCGGGACAGGGAGGCTGGCTACACCTTC.

The V gene is TRBV28, the J gene TRBJ2-3; a weak D match, TRBD1 (6 bases). Trimming cost V 7 bases and J 9 bases, with 14 bases left between them. The V gene's germline CDR1 is MDHEN and CDR2 SYDVKM. This CDR3 comprises 12 residues. The CDR3 DNA sequence: TGTGCCAGCAATGGGGACACCCAGACGCAGTATTTT. Its protein is CASNGDTQTQYF. Complete variable domain (other parts from reference TRBV28 and TRBJ2-3): DVKVTQSSRYLVKRTGEKVFLECVQDMDHENMFWYRQDPGLGLRLIYFSYDVKMKEKGDIPEGYSVSREKKERFSLILESASTNQTSMYLCASNGDTQTQYFGPGTRLTVL.

This clonotype was counted a few times. The V gene is TRBV4-2, the J gene TRBJ2-1; TRBD1 agrees at 7 bases. Trimming cost V 0 bases and J 2 bases; bases outside gene matches: 4. CDR1 is LGHNA, CDR2 YNFKEQ, per germline. CDR3 length equals 16 residues. The CDR3 coding sequence is TGTGCCAGCAGCCAAGATCAGGGGGACCCCTACAATGAGCAGTTCTTC. It is translated as CASSQDQGDPYNEQFF.

This clonotype came up a few times. The chain has TRBV18 and TRBJ2-1, with unresolved D. The CDR3 runs 12 residues. With 4 bases removed from V and 6 bases from J, the gap between germline ends came to 7 bases. The V gene's germline CDR1 is KGHSH and CDR2 LQKENI. The CDR3 spells CASSHQFNEQFF. As DNA, the CDR3 is TGTGCCAGCTCACATCAGTTCAATGAGCAGTTCTTC.

Remarks on this clonotype: At one end the junction does not follow the germline gene, possibly because of a read error. V is TRBV20-1 and J is TRBJ1-1; a possible D gene is TRBD1 (5 bases). Germline lookup yields CDR1 DFQATT and CDR2 SNEGSKA (reference sequence). This CDR3 comprises 16 residues. The CDR3 loop is CCARGAPGGLNTEAFF. CDR3 nucleotides: TGCTGTGCTAGAGGGGCCCCCGGGGGTTTAAACACTGAAGCTTTCTTT.

This clonotype was picked up a small number of times. The chain combines TRBV28 with TRBJ1-4; D is unclear. V shed 4 bases and J shed 8 bases, with 5 bases lying between them. The CDR3 totals 11 residues. From germline, CDR1 is MDHEN and CDR2 SYDVKM. The CDR3 nucleotides read TGTGCCAGCAGTTCACCGGAAAAACTGTTTTTT. Its protein is CASSSPEKLFF.

This clonotype was seen ten or more times. This chain connects TRBV10-3 to TRBJ2-5; D call uncertain. The V end was cut by 0 bases, the J end by 4 bases, with 9 bases between. Germline-derived CDR1 and CDR2 are ENHRY and SYGVKD. The CDR3 extends over 14 amino acids. The DNA of the CDR3 is TGTGCCATCAGTGAGTCCAGCGCTCCAGAGACCCAGTACTTC. Amino acid sequence: CAISESSAPETQYF.

This clonotype was counted only a few times. The J gene is TRBJ1-2, the V gene TRBV3-1; D is ambiguous. Germline CDR1 reads LGHDT; CDR2 reads YNNKEL (reference sequence). The CDR3 runs 13 residues. The V end was cut by 0 bases, the J end by 8 bases, with 10 bases between. The CDR3 coding sequence is TGTGCCAGCAGCCAAGATCCCGAGGGAGGCTACACCTTC. It is translated as CASSQDPEGGYTF.

This chain connects TRBV6-2 or TRBV6-3 to TRBJ2-3, with a weak D call TRBD1 (5 bases). CDR1 and CDR2 (germline): MNHEY, SVGEGT. Trimming removed 3 bases from V and 4 bases from J, with 17 bases in between. The CDR3 has 16 amino acids. The CDR3 DNA is TGTGCCAGCAGTTATTCCCCTATGGTCAGGGCAGATACGCAGTATTTT. Translated: CASSYSPMVRADTQYF.

The chain is built from TRBV7-2 and TRBJ2-1, with 7 bases aligning to TRBD2. CDR1 and CDR2 from the germline V gene are SGHTA and FQGNSA. V was clipped by 5 bases and J by 6 bases; unmatched bases: 10. The CDR3 is 15 amino acids. The DNA of the CDR3 is TGTGCCAGCAGCCCCGACCCCGGGACTACCAATGAGCAGTTCTTC. It is translated as CASSPDPGTTNEQFF. Combining the CDR3 with reference TRBV7-2 and TRBJ2-1 gives the whole variable domain GAGVSQSPSNKVTEKGKDVELRCDPISGHTALYWYRQSLGQGLEFLIYFQGNSAPDKSGLPSDRFSAERTGGSVSTLTIQRTQQEDSAVYLCASSPDPGTTNEQFFGPGTRLTVL.

Note on this clonotype: This may arise from a read error, as a much more abundant clone is one base away. As DNA, the CDR3 is TGCAGCGTTGAACGGCTCAATGAGCAGTTCTTC. It encodes CSVERLNEQFF. The chain combines TRBV29-1 with TRBJ2-1; no firm D call. The CDR3 contains 11 residues. Germline V gene data show CDR1 as SQVTM and CDR2 as ANQGSEA. V gave up 2 bases and J gave up 6 bases, with 5 bases separating them.

This clonotype has a handful of counts. This CDR3 is CASSLVLGVNMNTEAFF. For the CDR3, the DNA is TGTGCCAGCAGCTTAGTTCTTGGGGTAAACATGAACACTGAAGCTTTCTTT. The V and J genes are TRBV7-9 and TRBJ1-1, with no clear D. The V end lost 1 base, the J end lost 0 bases, and 15 bases lay between the germline ends. CDR1 and CDR2 (germline): SEHNR, FQNEAQ (reference sequence). This CDR3 is 17 amino acids long.

The CDR3 region has the DNA TGTGCCAGCAGCTCCACTAGCGGGGGATTCTACACAGATACGCAGTATTTT. The encoded protein is CASSSTSGGFYTDTQYF. The chain employs TRBV7-2 and TRBJ2-3; 11 bases match TRBD2. Germline V gene lookup returns CDR1 SGHTA and CDR2 FQGNSA. This CDR3 contains 17 residues. V lost 4 bases, J lost 2 bases, and 8 bases stayed unmatched.